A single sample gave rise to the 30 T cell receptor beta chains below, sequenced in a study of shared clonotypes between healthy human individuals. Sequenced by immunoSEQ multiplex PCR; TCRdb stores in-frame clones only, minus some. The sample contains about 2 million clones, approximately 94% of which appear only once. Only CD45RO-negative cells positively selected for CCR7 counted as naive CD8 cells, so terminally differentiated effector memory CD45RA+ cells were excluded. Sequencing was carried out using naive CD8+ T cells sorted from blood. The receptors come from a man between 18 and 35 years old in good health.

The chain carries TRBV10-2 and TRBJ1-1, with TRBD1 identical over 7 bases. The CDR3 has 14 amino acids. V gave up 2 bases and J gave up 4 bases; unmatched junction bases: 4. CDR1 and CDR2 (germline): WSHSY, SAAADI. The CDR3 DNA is TGCGCCAGCAGTGAGGACAGGGTGGTCACTGAAGCTTTCTTT. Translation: CASSEDRVVTEAFF.

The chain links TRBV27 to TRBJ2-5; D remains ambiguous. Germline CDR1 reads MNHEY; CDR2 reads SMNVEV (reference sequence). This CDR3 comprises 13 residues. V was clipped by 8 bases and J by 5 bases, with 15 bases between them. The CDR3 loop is CASFLAGRETQYF. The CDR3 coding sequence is TGTGCCAGCTTTTTGGCAGGACGCGAGACCCAGTACTTC.

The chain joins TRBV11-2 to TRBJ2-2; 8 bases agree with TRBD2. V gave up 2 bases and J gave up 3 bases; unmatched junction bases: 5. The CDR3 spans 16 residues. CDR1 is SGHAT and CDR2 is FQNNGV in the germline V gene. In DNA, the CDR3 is TGTGCCAGCAGCTTATCCACTAGCGGCTACACCGGGGAGCTGTTTTTT. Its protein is CASSLSTSGYTGELFF.

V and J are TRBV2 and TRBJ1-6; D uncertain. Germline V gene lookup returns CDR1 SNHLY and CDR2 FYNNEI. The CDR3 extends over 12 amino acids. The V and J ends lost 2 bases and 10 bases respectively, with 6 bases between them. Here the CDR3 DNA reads TGTGCCAGCAGTGAACGGCAATCACCCCTCCACTTT. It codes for CASSERQSPLHF.

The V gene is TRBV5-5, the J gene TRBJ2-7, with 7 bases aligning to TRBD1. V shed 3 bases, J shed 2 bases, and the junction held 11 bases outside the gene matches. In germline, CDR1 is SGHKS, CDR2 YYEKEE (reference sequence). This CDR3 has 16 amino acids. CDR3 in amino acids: CASSYAEGQAAYEQYF. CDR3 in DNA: TGTGCCAGCAGCTACGCGGAAGGACAGGCGGCCTACGAGCAGTACTTC.

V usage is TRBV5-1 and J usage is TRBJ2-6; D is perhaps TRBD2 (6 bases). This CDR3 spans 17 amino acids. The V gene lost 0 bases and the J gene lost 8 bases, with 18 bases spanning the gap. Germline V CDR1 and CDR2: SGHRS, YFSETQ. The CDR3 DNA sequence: TGCGCCAGCAGCTTGGAGGGAGGTCAACTGGGACCCAACGTCCTGACTTTC. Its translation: CASSLEGGQLGPNVLTF. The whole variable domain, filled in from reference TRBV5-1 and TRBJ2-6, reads KAGVTQTPRYLIKTRGQQVTLSCSPISGHRSVSWYQQTPGQGLQFLFEYFSETQRNKGNFPGRFSGRQFSNSRSEMNVSTLELGDSALYLCASSLEGGQLGPNVLTFGAGSRLTVL.

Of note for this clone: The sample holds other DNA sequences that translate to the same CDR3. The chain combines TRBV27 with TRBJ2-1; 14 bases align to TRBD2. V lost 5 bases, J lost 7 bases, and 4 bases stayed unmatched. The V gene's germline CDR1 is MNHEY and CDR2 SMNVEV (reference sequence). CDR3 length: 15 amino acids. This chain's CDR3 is CASSSGTSGSNEQFF. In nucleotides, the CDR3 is TGTGCCAGCAGTAGCGGGACTAGCGGGAGTAATGAGCAGTTCTTC.

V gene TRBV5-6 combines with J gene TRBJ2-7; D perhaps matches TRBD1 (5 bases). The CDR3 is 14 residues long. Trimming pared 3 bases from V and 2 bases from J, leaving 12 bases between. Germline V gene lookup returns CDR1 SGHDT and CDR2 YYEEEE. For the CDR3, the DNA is TGTGCCAGCAGCTACTCGGCAGGGACCTACGAGCAGTACTTC. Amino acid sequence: CASSYSAGTYEQYF.

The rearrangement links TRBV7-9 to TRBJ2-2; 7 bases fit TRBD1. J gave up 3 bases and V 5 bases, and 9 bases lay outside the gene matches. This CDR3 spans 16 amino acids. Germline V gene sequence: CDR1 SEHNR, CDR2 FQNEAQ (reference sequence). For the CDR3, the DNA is TGTGCCAGCAGCCTTAATGACAGGGCACACACCGGGGAGCTGTTTTTT. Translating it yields CASSLNDRAHTGELFF.

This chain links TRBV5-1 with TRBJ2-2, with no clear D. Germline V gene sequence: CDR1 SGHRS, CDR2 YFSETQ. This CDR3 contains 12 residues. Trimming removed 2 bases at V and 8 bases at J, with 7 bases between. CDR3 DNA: TGCGCCAGCAGCTTTACCGGGGGGGAGCTGTTTTTT. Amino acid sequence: CASSFTGGELFF. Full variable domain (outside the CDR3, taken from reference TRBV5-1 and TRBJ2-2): KAGVTQTPRYLIKTRGQQVTLSCSPISGHRSVSWYQQTPGQGLQFLFEYFSETQRNKGNFPGRFSGRQFSNSRSEMNVSTLELGDSALYLCASSFTGGELFFGEGSRLTVL.

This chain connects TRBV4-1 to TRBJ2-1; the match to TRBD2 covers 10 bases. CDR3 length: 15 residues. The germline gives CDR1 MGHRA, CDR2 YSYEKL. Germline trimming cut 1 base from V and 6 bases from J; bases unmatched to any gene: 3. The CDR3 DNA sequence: TGCGCCAGCAGCCAAGCGGGACTAGCGTCCAATGAGCAGTTCTTC. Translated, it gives CASSQAGLASNEQFF.

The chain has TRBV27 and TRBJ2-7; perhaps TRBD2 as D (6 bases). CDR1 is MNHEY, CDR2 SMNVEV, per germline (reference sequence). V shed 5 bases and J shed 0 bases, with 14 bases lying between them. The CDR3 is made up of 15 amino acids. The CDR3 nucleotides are TGTGCCAGCAGTCAAACCGGGAGCCTCTCCTACGAGCAGTACTTC. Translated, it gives CASSQTGSLSYEQYF.

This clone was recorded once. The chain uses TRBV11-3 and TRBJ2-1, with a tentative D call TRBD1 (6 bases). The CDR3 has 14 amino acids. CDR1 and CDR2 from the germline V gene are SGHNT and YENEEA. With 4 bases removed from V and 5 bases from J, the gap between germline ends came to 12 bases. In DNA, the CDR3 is TGTGCCAGCAGCTCCTCTGGACAGAACAATGAGCAGTTCTTC. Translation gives CASSSSGQNNEQFF.

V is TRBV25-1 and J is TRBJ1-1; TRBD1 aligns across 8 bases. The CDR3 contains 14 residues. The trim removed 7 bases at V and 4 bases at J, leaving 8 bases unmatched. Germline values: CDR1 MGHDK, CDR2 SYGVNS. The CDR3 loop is CASTLTGVSTEAFF. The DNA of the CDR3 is TGTGCCAGCACCCTGACAGGGGTGAGCACTGAAGCTTTCTTT.

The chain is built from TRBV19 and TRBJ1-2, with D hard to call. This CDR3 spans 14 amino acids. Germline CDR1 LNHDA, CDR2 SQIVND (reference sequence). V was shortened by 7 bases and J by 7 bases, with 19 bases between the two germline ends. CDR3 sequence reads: CASISTTEVGGYTF. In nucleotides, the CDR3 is TGTGCCAGTATCTCAACGACGGAGGTGGGTGGCTACACCTTC.

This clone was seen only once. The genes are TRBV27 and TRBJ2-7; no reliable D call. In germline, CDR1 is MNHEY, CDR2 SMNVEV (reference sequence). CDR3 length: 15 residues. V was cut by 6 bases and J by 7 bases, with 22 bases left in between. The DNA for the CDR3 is TGTGCCAGCAGCTCCCCTGGGAAGTCCCTAGGGGAGCAGTACTTC. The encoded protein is CASSSPGKSLGEQYF.

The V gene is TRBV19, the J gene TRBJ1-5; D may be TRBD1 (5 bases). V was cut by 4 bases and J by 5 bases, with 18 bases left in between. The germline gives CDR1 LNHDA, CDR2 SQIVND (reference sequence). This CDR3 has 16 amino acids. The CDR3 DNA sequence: TGTGCCAGTAGTAATCCTTTCAAGGGGTTTGATCAGCCCCAGCATTTT. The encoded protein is CASSNPFKGFDQPQHF.

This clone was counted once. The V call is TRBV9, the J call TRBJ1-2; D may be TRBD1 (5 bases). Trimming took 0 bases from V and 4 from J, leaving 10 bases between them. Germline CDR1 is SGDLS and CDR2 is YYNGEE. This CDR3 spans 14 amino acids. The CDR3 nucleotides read TGTGCCAGCAGCGTAGGGTCAGGGATCTATGGCTACACCTTC. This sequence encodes CASSVGSGIYGYTF.

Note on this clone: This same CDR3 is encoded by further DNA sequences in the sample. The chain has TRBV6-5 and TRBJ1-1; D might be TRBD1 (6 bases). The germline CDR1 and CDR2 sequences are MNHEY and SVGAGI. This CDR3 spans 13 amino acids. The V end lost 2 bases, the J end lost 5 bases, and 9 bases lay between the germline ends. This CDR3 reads CASSYGQGTEAFF. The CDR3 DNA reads TGTGCCAGCAGTTACGGGCAGGGGACTGAAGCTTTCTTT.

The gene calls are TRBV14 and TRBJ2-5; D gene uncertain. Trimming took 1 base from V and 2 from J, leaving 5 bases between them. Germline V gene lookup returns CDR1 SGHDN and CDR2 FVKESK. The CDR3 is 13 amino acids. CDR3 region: CASSQGTQETQYF. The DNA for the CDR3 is TGTGCCAGCAGCCAAGGGACGCAAGAGACCCAGTACTTC.

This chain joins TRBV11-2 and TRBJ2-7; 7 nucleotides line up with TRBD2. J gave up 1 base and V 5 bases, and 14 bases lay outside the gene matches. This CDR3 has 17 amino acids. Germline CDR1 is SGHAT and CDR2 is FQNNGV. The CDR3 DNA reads TGTGCCAGCAGCCTTTCTGCCTGGGCGGGAGAGTCCTACGAGCAGTACTTC. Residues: CASSLSAWAGESYEQYF.

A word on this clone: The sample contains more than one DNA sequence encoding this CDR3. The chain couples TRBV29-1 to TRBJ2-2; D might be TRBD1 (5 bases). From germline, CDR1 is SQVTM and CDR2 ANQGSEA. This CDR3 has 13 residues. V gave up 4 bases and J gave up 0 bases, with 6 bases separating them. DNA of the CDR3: TGCAGCGTTGGGGGCGCGAACACCGGGGAGCTGTTTTTT. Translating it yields CSVGGANTGELFF.

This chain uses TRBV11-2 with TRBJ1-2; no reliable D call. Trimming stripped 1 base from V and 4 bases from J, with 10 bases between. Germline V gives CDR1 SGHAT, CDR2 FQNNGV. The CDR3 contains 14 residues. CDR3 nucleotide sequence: TGTGCCAGCAGCTTAGTCGGGGAGACCTATGGCTACACCTTC. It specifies CASSLVGETYGYTF.

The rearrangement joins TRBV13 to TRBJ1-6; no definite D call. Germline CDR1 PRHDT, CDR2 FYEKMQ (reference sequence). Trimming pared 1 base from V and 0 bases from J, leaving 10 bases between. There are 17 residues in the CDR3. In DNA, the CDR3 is TGTGCCAGCAGCTTAGTGGGTGGGAGCTCCTATAATTCACCCCTCCACTTT. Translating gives CASSLVGGSSYNSPLHF.

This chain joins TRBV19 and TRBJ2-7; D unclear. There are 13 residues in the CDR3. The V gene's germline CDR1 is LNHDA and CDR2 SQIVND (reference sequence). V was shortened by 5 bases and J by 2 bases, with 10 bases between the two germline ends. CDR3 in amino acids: CASSFGPTYEQYF. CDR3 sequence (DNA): TGTGCCAGTAGTTTCGGGCCGACCTACGAGCAGTACTTC.

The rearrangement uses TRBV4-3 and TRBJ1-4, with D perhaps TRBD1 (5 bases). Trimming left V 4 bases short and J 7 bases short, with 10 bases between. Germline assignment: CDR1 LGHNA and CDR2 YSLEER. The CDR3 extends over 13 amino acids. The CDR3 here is CASSLGAGEKLFF. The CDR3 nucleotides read TGCGCCAGCAGCCTAGGGGCCGGTGAAAAACTGTTTTTT.

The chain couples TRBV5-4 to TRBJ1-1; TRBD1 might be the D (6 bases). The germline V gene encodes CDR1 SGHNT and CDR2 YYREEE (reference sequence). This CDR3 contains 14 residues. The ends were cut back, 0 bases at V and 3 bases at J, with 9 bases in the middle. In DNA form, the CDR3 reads TGTGCCAGCAGCTTGGAGGGGGACTACACTGAAGCTTTCTTT. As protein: CASSLEGDYTEAFF. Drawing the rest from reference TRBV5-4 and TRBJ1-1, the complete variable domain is ETGVTQSPTHLIKTRGQQVTLRCSSQSGHNTVSWYQQALGQGPQFIFQYYREEENGRGNFPPRFSGLQFPNYSSELNVNALELDDSALYLCASSLEGDYTEAFFGQGTRLTVV.

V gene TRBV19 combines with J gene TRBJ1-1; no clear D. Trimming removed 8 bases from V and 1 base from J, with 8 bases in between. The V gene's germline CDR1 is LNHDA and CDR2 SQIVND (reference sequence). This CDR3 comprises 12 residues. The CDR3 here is CASLGPNTEAFF. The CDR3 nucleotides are TGTGCCAGTCTGGGTCCGAACACTGAAGCTTTCTTT.

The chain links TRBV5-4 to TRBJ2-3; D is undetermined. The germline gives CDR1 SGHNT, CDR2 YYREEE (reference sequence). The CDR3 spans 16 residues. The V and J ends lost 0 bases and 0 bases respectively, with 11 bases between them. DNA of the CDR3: TGTGCCAGCAGCTTGGACGGCACTTTAAGCACAGATACGCAGTATTTT. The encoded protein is CASSLDGTLSTDTQYF.

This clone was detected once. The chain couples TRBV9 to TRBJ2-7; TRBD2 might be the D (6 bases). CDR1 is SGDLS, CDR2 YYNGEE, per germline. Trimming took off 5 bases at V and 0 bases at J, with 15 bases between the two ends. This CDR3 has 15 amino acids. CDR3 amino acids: CASSPLATYSYEQYF. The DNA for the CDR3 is TGTGCCAGCAGTCCCCTAGCGACGTACTCCTACGAGCAGTACTTC.